This T cell receptor (beta chain) was recorded in a study of T cell responses to AZD1222 COVID-19 vaccine. Pooled in the analysis were second doses at about 4 or about 12 weeks. Libraries were prepared by immunoSEQ multiplex PCR; TCRdb keeps only in-frame clonotypes and omits some of them. The data hold around 150,000 clones, with around 90% observed a single time. V lost 5 bases, J lost 5 bases, and 12 bases lay in between. This CDR3 has 13 residues. Findings and caveats of the study: The sample set comprised mostly white British donors with more females, and clonal diversity was possibly underestimated. The repertoires were collected only after the peak T cell response.

On this clone: The target antigen is unknown.

The chain recombines TRBV12-3 or TRBV12-4 with TRBJ2-5; possibly TRBD2 for D (5 bases). The TCR originated in an adult who received the AZD1222 COVID-19 vaccine. The input for sequencing was peripheral blood, taken 28 days after the second AZD1222 dose. CDR3 residues: CASSNLVAETQYF. CDR3 nucleotide sequence: TGTGCCAGCAGTAACCTCGTAGCGGAGACCCAGTACTTC.